This T cell receptor beta chain is from a study of tumor and adjacent non-tumor tissue in lung cancer. Study-wide context: The patients, around 11 men and about 5 women, were about 31 to 85 with stage I to III disease. General study results and limits: Shorter survival was associated with higher TCR diversity in tumors. In normal lung, the top 100 clones were significantly more dominant than in tumor. Significantly higher TCR diversity was found in tumor than normal lung.

The CDR3 spans 16 residues. CDR1 is SGHNT and CDR2 is YENEEA in the germline V gene. Unmatched junction bases numbered 6, after V lost 5 bases and J lost 2 bases. RNA was extracted from bulk tissue without any cell sorting. Distant lung tissue was collected more than 3 cm away from the tumor edge. This clonotype came up once. Its matching antigen is unknown. A modified ARM-PCR protocol with three rounds of nested PCR amplified TCRbeta. TCRdb processed the multiplex PCR reads anew with MiXCR; each CDR3 protein has one entry. The sample includes approximately 68,000 distinct CDR3 sequences, around 82% of them seen just once.

The sample was distant non-tumor lung tissue. The chain is built from TRBV11-3 and TRBJ2-2; 9 bases align to TRBD1. This clonotype originated in a man aged 55 to 70 with non-small cell lung cancer. The CDR3 is CASSQGTGYNTGELFF. The DNA for the CDR3 is TGTGCCAGCAGCCAAGGGACAGGGTACAACACCGGGGAGCTGTTTTTT.